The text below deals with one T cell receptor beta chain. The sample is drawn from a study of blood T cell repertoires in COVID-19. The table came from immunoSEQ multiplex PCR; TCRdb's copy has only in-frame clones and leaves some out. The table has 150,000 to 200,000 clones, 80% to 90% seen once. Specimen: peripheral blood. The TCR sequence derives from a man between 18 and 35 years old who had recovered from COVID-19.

The CDR3 here is CASSPRRDPPLTQYF. The CDR3 coding sequence is TGTGCCAGCAGCCCACGGAGGGACCCCCCTTTAACCCAGTACTTC. The chain has TRBV5-4 and TRBJ2-5; weak D call: TRBD2 (6 bases). Per germline, CDR1 SGHNT and CDR2 YYREEE (reference sequence). The CDR3 consists of 15 residues. V was cut by 4 bases and J by 8 bases, with 21 bases left in between. The full variable domain, with the rest looked up from reference TRBV5-4 and TRBJ2-5, is ETGVTQSPTHLIKTRGQQVTLRCSSQSGHNTVSWYQQALGQGPQFIFQYYREEENGRGNFPPRFSGLQFPNYSSELNVNALELDDSALYLCASSPRRDPPLTQYFGPGTRLLVL.